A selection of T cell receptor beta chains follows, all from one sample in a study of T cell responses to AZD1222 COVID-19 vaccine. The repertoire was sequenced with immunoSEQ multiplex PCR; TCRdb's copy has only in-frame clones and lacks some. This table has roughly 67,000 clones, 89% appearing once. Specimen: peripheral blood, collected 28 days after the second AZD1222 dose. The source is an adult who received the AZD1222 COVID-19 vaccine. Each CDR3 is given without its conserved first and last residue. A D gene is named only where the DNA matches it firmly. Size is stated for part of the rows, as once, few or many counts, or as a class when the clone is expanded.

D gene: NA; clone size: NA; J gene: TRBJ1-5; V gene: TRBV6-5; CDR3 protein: ASKPVNSNQPQH
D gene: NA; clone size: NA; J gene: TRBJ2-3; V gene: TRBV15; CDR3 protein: ATSRGRASDTQY
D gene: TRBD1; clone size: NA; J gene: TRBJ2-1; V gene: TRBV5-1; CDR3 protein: ASSVGQGFGSEQF
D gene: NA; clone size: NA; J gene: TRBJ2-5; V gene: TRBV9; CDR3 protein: ASSARGPQEETQY
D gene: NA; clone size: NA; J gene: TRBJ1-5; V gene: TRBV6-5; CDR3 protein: ASLQGSNGNQPQH
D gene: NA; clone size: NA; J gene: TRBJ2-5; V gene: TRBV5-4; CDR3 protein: ASSLISLETQY
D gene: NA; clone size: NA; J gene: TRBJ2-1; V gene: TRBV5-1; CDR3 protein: ASSPSPGRRV
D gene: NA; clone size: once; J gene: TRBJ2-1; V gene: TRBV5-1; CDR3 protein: ASSKDLGRGEQF
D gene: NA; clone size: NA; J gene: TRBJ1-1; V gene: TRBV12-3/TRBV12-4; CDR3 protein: ASSLTGNTEAF
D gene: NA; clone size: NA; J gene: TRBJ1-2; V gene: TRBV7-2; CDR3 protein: ASSLMGEDYGYT
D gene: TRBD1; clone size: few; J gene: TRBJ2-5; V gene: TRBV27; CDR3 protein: ASSSLGTAGETQY
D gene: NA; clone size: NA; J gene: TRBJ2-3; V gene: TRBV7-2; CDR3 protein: ASSSNPTTDTQY
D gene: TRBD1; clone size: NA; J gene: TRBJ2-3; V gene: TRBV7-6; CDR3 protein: ASSSQSTGGLTDTQY
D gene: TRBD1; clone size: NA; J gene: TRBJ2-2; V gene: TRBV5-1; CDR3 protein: ASSPPRQGRVAGELF
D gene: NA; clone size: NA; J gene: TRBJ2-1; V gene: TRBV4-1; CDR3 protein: ASSQDVSVNEQF
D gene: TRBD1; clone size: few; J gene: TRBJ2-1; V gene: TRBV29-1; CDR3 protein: SAGQGKDANEQF
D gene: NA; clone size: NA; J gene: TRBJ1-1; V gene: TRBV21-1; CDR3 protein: ASSKGSRDRDTEAF
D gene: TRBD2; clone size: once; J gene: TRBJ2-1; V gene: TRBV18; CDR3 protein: ASSLLTGTSGFSEQF